The 32 T cell receptor beta chains in this list originate from one sample, sequenced in a study of T cells expressing NK-cell markers. TCRdb reprocessed the 5' RACE reads; each CDR3 protein has one entry and no DNA is given. The sample table sets out over 120,000 distinct CDR3 sequences. Sequences were obtained from blood T cells: a sorted CD56 or NKG2C T cell subset, CD4+ or CD8+ T cells, or bulk PBMC T cells (not recorded which). Source of these receptors: a man aged 18 to 29 in good health.

This chain links TRBV30 with TRBJ2-7; TCRdb's D call of TRBD1 is untestable without DNA. Germline V gives CDR1 GTSNPN, CDR2 SVGIG (reference sequence). CDR3 length equals 11 residues. This CDR3 is CAWDRGHEQYF.

The CDR3 region is CASSPGGEQFF. This chain connects TRBV6-1 to TRBJ2-1; TCRdb calls TRBD1, which cannot be checked without DNA. This CDR3 is 11 amino acids long. Germline V gene data show CDR1 as MNHNS and CDR2 as SASEGT.

This chain links TRBV12-3 or TRBV12-4 with TRBJ1-5; checking the TCRdb D call of TRBD1 is not possible without DNA. This CDR3 has 18 amino acids. The CDR3 loop is CASRSTGTGEGDKEPQHF.

This chain links TRBV7-2 with TRBJ2-5; TCRdb picks TRBD2, but there is no DNA to check that call. The CDR3 runs to 15 residues. Germline CDR1 SGHTA, CDR2 FQGNSA. CDR3 sequence reads: CASTLAGGPGETQYF.

The CDR3: CASSSGVGGIQYF. The V gene is TRBV27, the J gene TRBJ2-4; TCRdb lists TRBD1, though no DNA is available to test this call. The V gene's germline CDR1 is MNHEY and CDR2 SMNVEV (reference sequence). This CDR3 is 13 amino acids long.

This rearrangement joins TRBV7-8 to TRBJ2-5. Germline CDR1 is SGHVS and CDR2 is FQNEAQ. The CDR3 sequence is 14 residues long. Here the CDR3 reads CASSLGEEPETQYF.

This chain links TRBV18 with TRBJ2-2; the D gene TCRdb calls, TRBD1, cannot be checked with no DNA. The CDR3 spans 15 residues. Germline V gene sequence: CDR1 KGHSH, CDR2 LQKENI. Here the CDR3 reads CASSPPTGRPGELFF.

The chain combines TRBV28 with TRBJ2-1; TCRdb outputs TRBD1, but without DNA this stays unchecked. The CDR3 runs to 17 residues. Germline V gene sequence: CDR1 MDHEN, CDR2 SYDVKM. The CDR3 here is CASSSNMGVGVYNEQFF.

This chain connects TRBV19 to TRBJ2-1; the TCRdb call, TRBD1, lacks DNA for checking. Germline loops: CDR1 LNHDA, CDR2 SQIVND (reference sequence). CDR3 length: 15 residues. CDR3 region: CASSPGTGTYNEQFF.

The gene calls are TRBV6-1 and TRBJ2-1; TCRdb reports TRBD2, a call that lacks DNA to check it against. This CDR3 is built from 14 residues. Germline CDR1 is MNHNS and CDR2 is SASEGT. CDR3: CASGSGSGWYEQFF.

The V call is TRBV27, the J call TRBJ2-3; TCRdb designates TRBD2, a call that cannot be tested without DNA. This CDR3 is built from 18 residues. Germline CDR1 and CDR2: MNHEY and SMNVEV (reference sequence). The CDR3 here is CASSLIRTGTSGTDTQYF.

The chain links TRBV7-3 to TRBJ2-3; TCRdb's assignment of TRBD2 cannot be checked, as there is no DNA. Germline CDR1 reads SGHTA; CDR2 reads FQGTGA. CDR3 length: 15 amino acids. CDR3 sequence: CASSLTGGELDTQYF.

CDR3: CSATTGVSNSGANVLTF. This chain joins TRBV20-1 and TRBJ2-6; TCRdb returns TRBD1, unconfirmable since there is no DNA. This CDR3 is built from 17 residues. Germline V gene data show CDR1 as DFQATT and CDR2 as SNEGSKA (reference sequence).

The CDR3 is CASRLTGADNQPQHF. The chain couples TRBV6-2 or TRBV6-3 to TRBJ1-5; checking the TCRdb D call of TRBD1 is not possible without DNA. CDR3 length: 15 residues. CDR1 is MNHEY and CDR2 is SVGEGT in the germline V gene.

V usage is TRBV5-5 and J usage is TRBJ1-1; TCRdb's D gene call, TRBD1, goes unchecked for lack of DNA. Germline CDR1 and CDR2: SGHKS and YYEKEE (reference sequence). The CDR3 sequence is 14 residues long. The CDR3 here is CASRQGQGLNEAFF.

This chain joins TRBV11-2 and TRBJ1-4. The germline V gene encodes CDR1 SGHAT and CDR2 FQNNGV. The CDR3 covers 19 residues. The CDR3 region is CASSLEAVGLSATNEKLFF.

The chain recombines TRBV7-2 with TRBJ2-7. CDR3 size: 12 residues. The germline V gene encodes CDR1 SGHTA and CDR2 FQGNSA. The chain's CDR3 is CASSEAYHEQYF.

The CDR3 sequence: CASSHITSGRTEQYF. This chain joins TRBV5-6 and TRBJ2-7; there is no DNA to check the TCRdb D call of TRBD2. Per the germline V gene, CDR1 is SGHDT and CDR2 is YYEEEE. The length of the CDR3 is 15 residues.

The J gene is TRBJ2-2, the V gene TRBV20-1; TCRdb lists TRBD1, though no DNA is available to test this call. This CDR3 has 17 amino acids. Per germline, CDR1 DFQATT and CDR2 SNEGSKA (reference sequence). The CDR3 sequence: CSARDGGESGNTGELFF.

This rearrangement joins TRBV13 to TRBJ2-2; there is no DNA to check the TCRdb D call of TRBD1. This CDR3 is 15 amino acids long. In germline, CDR1 is PRHDT, CDR2 FYEKMQ (reference sequence). The CDR3: CASSHSTGNTGELFF.

This chain links TRBV28 with TRBJ2-7. This CDR3 contains 12 residues. The germline V gene encodes CDR1 MDHEN and CDR2 SYDVKM. The CDR3 is CASSPDGYEQYF. Supplemented by reference TRBV28 and TRBJ2-7, the full variable domain reads DVKVTQSSRYLVKRTGEKVFLECVQDMDHENMFWYRQDPGLGLRLIYFSYDVKMKEKGDIPEGYSVSREKKERFSLILESASTNQTSMYLCASSPDGYEQYFGPGTRLTVT.

The chain couples TRBV7-9 to TRBJ2-1; TCRdb proposes TRBD1, but this gene call is untestable without DNA. The CDR3 runs to 14 residues. Germline V gene data show CDR1 as SEHNR and CDR2 as FQNEAQ (reference sequence). The CDR3 loop is CASSPWLRMNEQFF.

The chain joins TRBV28 to TRBJ2-4; TCRdb reports TRBD1, a call that lacks DNA to check it against. The CDR3 is made up of 14 amino acids. Germline V gene lookup returns CDR1 MDHEN and CDR2 SYDVKM. The CDR3 reads CASRPPGFTNIQYF.

This rearrangement joins TRBV15 to TRBJ2-7; no DNA is available, so the TRBD2 call from TCRdb remains unchecked. This CDR3 has 12 amino acids. Germline CDR1 is LNHNV and CDR2 is YYDKDF (reference sequence). CDR3 amino acids: CATSSGSNEQYF.

V and J are TRBV4-1 and TRBJ1-4; TCRdb names TRBD1, which stays unverified in the absence of DNA. The germline V gene has CDR1 MGHRA and CDR2 YSYEKL. The CDR3 extends over 13 amino acids. The CDR3 sequence is CASSQQGSEKLFF.

The CDR3 loop is CASSYSSWNEQYF. The chain recombines TRBV6-6 with TRBJ2-7. The CDR3 runs to 13 residues. CDR1 MNHNY and CDR2 SVGAGI come from the germline V gene (reference sequence).

The chain employs TRBV13 and TRBJ2-3. The germline CDR1 and CDR2 sequences are PRHDT and FYEKMQ (reference sequence). CDR3 size: 11 residues. The CDR3 sequence is CASSRRDTQYF.

The genes are TRBV27 and TRBJ2-2; TCRdb gives TRBD2 as the D gene, but with no DNA this cannot be confirmed. Germline CDR1 MNHEY, CDR2 SMNVEV (reference sequence). The CDR3 is 14 residues long. This chain's CDR3 is CASSFGGSAGELFF.

The genes are TRBV3-1 and TRBJ2-1. Germline CDR1 is LGHDT and CDR2 is YNNKEL (reference sequence). The CDR3 has 11 residues. CDR3 loop: CASSYGKGQFF.

The V gene is TRBV3-1, the J gene TRBJ1-1; TCRdb calls TRBD1, which cannot be checked without DNA. The CDR3 is made up of 15 amino acids. Per germline, CDR1 LGHDT and CDR2 YNNKEL (reference sequence). The CDR3: CASSQTEIPGTEAFF.

The chain recombines TRBV29-1 with TRBJ2-1; lacking DNA, the TRBD2 call made by TCRdb goes unchecked. The CDR3 covers 13 residues. The V gene's germline CDR1 is SQVTM and CDR2 ANQGSEA. The chain's CDR3 is CSSRDERGNEQFF.

This sequence joins TRBV3-1 and TRBJ2-7; TCRdb picks TRBD2, but there is no DNA to check that call. Germline CDR1 is LGHDT and CDR2 is YNNKEL (reference sequence). The CDR3 contains 15 residues. CDR3 sequence reads: CASSPGTSGLYEQYF.